These 10 T cell receptor beta chains were sequenced from one sample in a study of Graves' ophthalmopathy and Graves' hyperthyroidism (dated by TCRdb to the late 2010s). Reads for this sample came from an Illumina HiSeq 2000. For repertoire sequencing, TCR beta CDR3 regions were amplified from RNA transcripts. A first-round RT-PCR used HTBI primers with the Qiagen OneStep RT-PCR kit, followed by a second-round multiplex PCR, size selection and purification. TCRdb trimmed public reads at Q25 via fastp, called clones via MiXCR and kept in-frame beta chains. For every CDR3 protein sequence, its rows merge into one entry that carries the most common genes and DNA. The sample table holds about 390,000 distinct CDR3 sequences, of which about 16% were seen once. The ten largest make up roughly 7% of the sample. Sequenced: peripheral blood. The receptors shown here come from a woman aged 18-29 years with stable Graves' hyperthyroidism. Donor details come from another sample of the same person, matched by shared clones.

This clonotype has a handful of counts. The chain employs TRBV7-9 and TRBJ1-2; no clear D. Germline assignment: CDR1 SEHNR and CDR2 FQNEAQ (reference sequence). Trimming removed 5 bases from V and 6 bases from J, with 19 bases in between. The CDR3 sequence is 15 residues long. CDR3 sequence: CASSPPGPAENGYTF. CDR3 DNA: TGTGCCAGCAGCCCCCCTGGGCCAGCCGAAAATGGCTACACCTTC. Using reference TRBV7-9 and TRBJ1-2 for the parts outside the CDR3, the full variable domain is DTGVSQNPRHKITKRGQNVTFRCDPISEHNRLYWYRQTLGQGPEFLTYFQNEAQLEKSRLLSDRFSAERPKGSFSTLEIQRTEQGDSAMYLCASSPPGPAENGYTFGSGTRLTVV.

This clonotype was picked up many times. The genes are TRBV6-1 and TRBJ2-5; D is possibly TRBD1 or TRBD2 (5 bases each). Germline V gene data show CDR1 as MNHNS and CDR2 as SASEGT. The CDR3 is 11 amino acids. In DNA form, the CDR3 reads TGTGCGACGGGGCAAAGAGAGACCCAGTACTTC. Amino acids: CATGQRETQYF.

The J gene is TRBJ1-1, the V gene TRBV12-3 or TRBV12-4; TRBD1 is a possible D gene (5 bases). V lost 7 bases and J lost 2, with 14 bases in between. This CDR3 region has 14 residues. CDR3 bases: TGTGCCAGCAATATACAGGCATCTAACACTGAAGCTTTCTTT. Protein product: CASNIQASNTEAFF.

This clonotype was detected ten times or more. J is TRBJ1-2 and V is TRBV6-5; D may be TRBD1 (6 bases). Germline loops: CDR1 MNHEY, CDR2 SVGAGI. V was clipped by 2 bases and J by 0 bases, with 10 bases between them. CDR3 length equals 15 residues. The CDR3 loop is CASSYNTGTNYGYTF. The CDR3, as DNA: TGTGCCAGCAGTTACAACACAGGGACTAACTATGGCTACACCTTC.

The sample holds many counts of this clonotype. The chain combines TRBV5-1 with TRBJ1-2, with D unresolved. Germline CDR1 is SGHRS and CDR2 is YFSETQ. There are 14 residues in the CDR3. V lost 3 bases and J lost 3, with 12 bases in between. The CDR3 sequence is CASSSDPTDYGYTF. In DNA, the CDR3 is TGCGCCAGCAGCTCCGACCCAACGGACTATGGCTACACCTTC.

Many counts were recorded for this clonotype. The chain uses TRBV2 and TRBJ1-1; no definite D call. Trimming took 7 bases from V and 1 from J, leaving 10 bases between them. The CDR3 consists of 13 residues. Germline V gene data show CDR1 as SNHLY and CDR2 as FYNNEI. CDR3 protein: CASKFIWNTEAFF. Here the CDR3 DNA reads TGTGCCAGCAAATTTATTTGGAACACTGAAGCTTTCTTT.

This clonotype appeared many times. The chain joins TRBV12-3 or TRBV12-4 to TRBJ1-1; D is uncertain. This CDR3 has 16 amino acids. Trimming removed 3 bases at V and 0 bases at J, with 14 bases between. The CDR3 protein is CASSLTWVAMNTEAFF. In DNA form, the CDR3 reads TGTGCCAGCAGTTTGACGTGGGTGGCCATGAACACTGAAGCTTTCTTT.

The chain carries TRBV6-1 and TRBJ2-5, with D perhaps matching TRBD2 (5 bases). Germline V lookup: CDR1 MNHNS, CDR2 SASEGT. The CDR3 is 15 amino acids. V was trimmed by 2 bases and J by 4 bases, leaving 14 bases between them. CDR3 in DNA: TGTGCCAGCAGTGAAAACACAGCGGATGGAGAGACCCAGTACTTC. Translating gives CASSENTADGETQYF.

This clonotype was seen at least ten times. V is TRBV5-1 and J is TRBJ1-3, with a possible D match to TRBD1 (5 bases). The ends were cut back, 3 bases at V and 7 bases at J, with 8 bases in the middle. In germline, CDR1 is SGHRS, CDR2 YFSETQ. The length of the CDR3 is 12 residues. CDR3 DNA sequence: TGCGCCAGCAGCTCCGACAGTAACACCATATATTTT. As protein: CASSSDSNTIYF.

At least ten counts were recorded for this clonotype. CDR3 sequence (DNA): TGTGCCAGCAGTTTCATCTATCGGGGGGCGAGAGGCTACACCTTC. Translation: CASSFIYRGARGYTF. The gene calls are TRBV28 and TRBJ1-2; D is perhaps TRBD1 (6 bases). Trimming cost V 3 bases and J 8 bases, with 19 bases left between them. Germline CDR1 and CDR2: MDHEN and SYDVKM. This CDR3 contains 15 residues.